This T cell receptor beta chain was captured in a study of post-analysis software for immune sequencing data. Germline CDR1 and CDR2: MGHRA and YSYEKL. The CDR3 contains 19 residues. General observations from the study: TRBV5-6, TRBV5-1 and TRBV20-1 were among four or five TRBV segments more frequent in patients than controls.

Unique-molecular-identifier-tagged TCR beta cDNA libraries were used. TCRdb redid the calling of the PCR reads with MiXCR, one entry per CDR3 protein. The table records about 540,000 distinct CDR3 sequences, about a third of them present only once. This clonotype was observed a few times. Its antigen is currently unknown. Mismatch with germline at one junction end may stem from a read error. The TCR originated in a girl between 2 and 17 years old with multiple sclerosis. The material sequenced was blood. The rearrangement uses TRBV4-1 and TRBJ2-3, with TRBD2 identical over 12 bases. CDR3: CASSQESPSGGVGTDAQYF. The DNA for the CDR3 is TGCGCCAGCAGCCAAGAGTCACCTAGCGGGGGGGTAGGAACAGATGCGCAGTATTTT.